The table lists the clone carrying this T cell receptor (beta chain) with many counts. Its target is unknown. This CDR3 contains 15 residues. Germline V CDR1 and CDR2: SEHNR, FQNEAQ (reference sequence). The V end lost 8 bases, the J end lost 1 base, and 17 bases lay between the germline ends. This sample was included in a study of metastatic and nonmetastatic thyroid tumors. Across the study: Malignant thyroid and benign thyroid patients provided blood and tumor or nodule tissue whose repertoires were compared. Study-wide findings and caveats: Versus benign nodules, malignant thyroid tumors reportedly had significantly higher TCR beta diversity, in blood and tumor.

No treatment of any kind had been given to any patient before thyroid surgery. Original processing notes: A classifier of distant metastasis in papillary thyroid cancer was built from CDR3 differences (across clinicopathological groups). TCRdb reanalyzed the PCR reads with MiXCR. The V and J calls and clone size come from TCRdb's table, not from the authors' own analysis. The table lists some 7,400 clones, 25% to 30% of them singletons. The sample comprised adjacent normal tissue. V is TRBV7-9 and J is TRBJ2-5; possibly TRBD1 for D (5 bases). The origin of this receptor is a male donor with papillary thyroid cancer or a benign thyroid nodule (not recorded which). Some clones in this sample may be carry-over from other donors' samples. In DNA form, the CDR3 reads TGTGCCAGCTCTGGCTTCGACAGAGCCCAAGAGACCCAGTACTTC. Translated: CASSGFDRAQETQYF.